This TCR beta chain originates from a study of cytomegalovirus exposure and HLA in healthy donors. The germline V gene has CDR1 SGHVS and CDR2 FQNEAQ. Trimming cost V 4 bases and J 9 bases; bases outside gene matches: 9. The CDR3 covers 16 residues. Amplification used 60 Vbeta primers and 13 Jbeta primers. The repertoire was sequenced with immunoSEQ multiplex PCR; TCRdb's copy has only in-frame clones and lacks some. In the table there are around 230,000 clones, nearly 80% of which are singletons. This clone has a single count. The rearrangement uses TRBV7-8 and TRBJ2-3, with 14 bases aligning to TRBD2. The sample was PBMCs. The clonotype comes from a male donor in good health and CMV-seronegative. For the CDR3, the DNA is TGTGCCAGCAGCTCTCGACTAGCGGGGGGGGGAGAGACGCAGTATTTT. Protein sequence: CASSSRLAGGGETQYF.